Listed below are T cell receptor beta chains from one sample, sequenced in a study of cytomegalovirus exposure and HLA in healthy donors. The method was immunoSEQ multiplex PCR; TCRdb's version includes in-frame clones alone and lacks a portion of them. The sample lists about 140,000 clones; roughly 80% were seen once. Sequencing was carried out using PBMCs. These receptors originate from a female donor in good health and CMV-seronegative. Each CDR3 is given with its conserved first and last residue. The D gene is left open where the match is weak. Clone size is not always given. Where it is, it says once, few, many or a class for expanded clones.

TRBD1 | TRBJ1-1 | TRBV6-5 | . | CASSFRQGGEAFF | TGTGCCAGCAGCTTCAGACAGGGTGGTGAAGCTTTCTTT
TRBD1 | TRBJ1-1 | TRBV7-8 | . | CASTTGVNTEAFF | TGTGCCAGCACGACAGGGGTGAACACTGAAGCTTTCTTT
TRBD2 | TRBJ2-7 | TRBV9 | . | CASSVSGTSFDEQYF | TGTGCCAGCAGCGTATCCGGGACTAGCTTTGACGAGCAGTACTTC
. | TRBJ1-5 | TRBV6-5 | few | CASSFRGGVDQPQHF | TGTGCCAGCAGTTTTCGGGGGGGTGTGGATCAGCCCCAGCATTTT
. | TRBJ2-7 | TRBV27 | . | CASSLTRALYEQYF | TGTGCCAGCAGTTTAACCAGGGCCCTCTACGAGCAGTACTTC
. | TRBJ1-2 | TRBV7-9 | . | CASSFGSVNYGYTF | TGTGCCAGCAGCTTCGGCAGCGTAAACTATGGCTACACCTTC
. | TRBJ1-2 | TRBV7-2 | . | CASSYELSMGYTF | TGTGCCAGCAGCTACGAACTGTCTATGGGCTACACCTTC
. | TRBJ1-4 | TRBV5-1 | once | CASSLGQKSNEKLFF | TGCGCCAGCAGCTTAGGACAGAAGTCTAATGAAAAACTGTTTTTT
TRBD2 | TRBJ2-3 | TRBV5-1 | . | CASRSGLAVNTDTQYF | TGCGCCAGCAGATCCGGACTAGCGGTCAACACAGATACGCAGTATTTT
TRBD2 | TRBJ2-3 | TRBV29-1 | . | CSVAGGSGADTQYF | TGCAGCGTTGCTGGCGGGAGCGGTGCAGATACGCAGTATTTT
TRBD2 | TRBJ2-7 | TRBV5-1 | . | CASSLLGVAGTQDYEQYF | TGCGCCAGCAGCTTGCTGGGAGTAGCGGGAACCCAGGACTACGAGCAGTACTTC